The source of this T cell receptor beta chain is a study of identical twins. Broader study findings: Findings came from cross-sectional statistics, without long-term follow-up of donors.

The CDR3 loop spans 13 amino acids. V was trimmed by 7 bases and J by 1 base, leaving 10 bases between them. From germline, CDR1 is ENHRY and CDR2 SYGVKD. One entry per CDR3 protein results from TCRdb running MiXCR on the 5' RACE reads. This table has more than 400,000 distinct CDR3 sequences, 15% appearing once. On this clonotype: No antigen is known for it.

In addition, the sample was reused for a study of yellow fever vaccine responses in identical twins.

The TCR was taken from a woman under 30 in good health. Sequenced sample: CD4+ T cells sorted from blood. The chain employs TRBV10-3 and TRBJ2-5; D not certain. The CDR3 is CAITASLQETQYF. DNA of the CDR3: TGTGCCATCACCGCGAGCCTCCAAGAGACCCAGTACTTC.